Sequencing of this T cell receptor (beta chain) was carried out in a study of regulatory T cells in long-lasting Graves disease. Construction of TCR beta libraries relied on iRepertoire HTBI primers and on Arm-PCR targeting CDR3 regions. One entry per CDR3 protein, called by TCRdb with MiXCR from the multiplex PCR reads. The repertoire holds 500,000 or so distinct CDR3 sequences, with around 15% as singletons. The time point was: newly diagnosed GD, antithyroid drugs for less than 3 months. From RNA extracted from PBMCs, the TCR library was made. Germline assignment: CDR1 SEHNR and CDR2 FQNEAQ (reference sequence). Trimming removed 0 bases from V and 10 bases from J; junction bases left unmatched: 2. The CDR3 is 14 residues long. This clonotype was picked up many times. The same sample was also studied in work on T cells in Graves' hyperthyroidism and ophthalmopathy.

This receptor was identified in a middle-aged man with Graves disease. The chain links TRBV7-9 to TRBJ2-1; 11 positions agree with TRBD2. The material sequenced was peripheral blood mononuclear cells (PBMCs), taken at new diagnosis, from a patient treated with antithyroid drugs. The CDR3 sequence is CASSLAGTSGEQFF. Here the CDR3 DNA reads TGTGCCAGCAGCTTAGCCGGGACTAGCGGCGAGCAGTTCTTC.